The 20 T cell receptor beta chains reported below all come from one sample, sequenced in a study of T cell responses to AZD1222 COVID-19 vaccine. Produced via immunoSEQ multiplex PCR; TCRdb's table is partial and in-frame only. This table has 150,000 to 200,000 clones, 94% appearing once. This material consisted of peripheral blood, taken on day 0 of AZD1222 vaccination. The receptor set was obtained from an adult in good health.

The rearrangement uses TRBV29-1 and TRBJ1-1; D is undetermined. The length of the CDR3 is 13 residues. Trimming removed 7 bases from V and 0 bases from J, with 12 bases in between. Germline values: CDR1 SQVTM, CDR2 ANQGSEA. CDR3 region: CSARRSLNTEAFF. CDR3 DNA sequence: TGCAGCGCCCGAAGATCGTTGAACACTGAAGCTTTCTTT. The full variable domain, its missing parts supplied by reference TRBV29-1 and TRBJ1-1, is SAVISQKPSRDICQRGTSLTIQCQVDSQVTMMFWYRQQPGQSLTLIATANQGSEATYESGFVIDKFPISRPNLTFSTLTVSNMSPEDSSIYLCSARRSLNTEAFFGQGTRLTVV.

The chain employs TRBV15 and TRBJ2-7; 7 bases agree with TRBD2. CDR1 and CDR2 from the germline V gene are LNHNV and YYDKDF (reference sequence). V shed 0 bases, J shed 0 bases, and the junction held 8 bases outside the gene matches. The CDR3 totals 17 residues. The CDR3 region is CATSRDRSGVSSYEQYF. CDR3 DNA: TGTGCCACCAGCAGAGATAGGAGCGGGGTCAGCTCCTACGAGCAGTACTTC.

The rearrangement uses TRBV28 and TRBJ1-2; D gene unclear. V lost 6 bases, J lost 8 bases, and 13 bases lay in between. The CDR3 spans 12 residues. Germline V CDR1 and CDR2: MDHEN, SYDVKM. CDR3 sequence reads: CASSEARAGYTF. CDR3 sequence (DNA): TGTGCCAGCAGCGAGGCCCGCGCCGGCTACACCTTC.

This sequence joins TRBV6-5 and TRBJ2-5; possible D gene TRBD2, 5 bases. The CDR3 loop spans 14 amino acids. The V end was cut by 5 bases, the J end by 2 bases, with 12 bases between. Germline V gene sequence: CDR1 MNHEY, CDR2 SVGAGI. The CDR3 spells CASSKLGLQETQYF. The CDR3 DNA reads as TGTGCCAGCAGTAAACTAGGCCTTCAAGAGACCCAGTACTTC.

The chain links TRBV4-1 to TRBJ2-2; D not resolved. Trimming removed 1 base at V and 4 bases at J, with 10 bases between. The CDR3 runs to 15 residues. Germline loops: CDR1 MGHRA, CDR2 YSYEKL. The CDR3: CASSQVTRTTGELFF. CDR3 bases: TGCGCCAGCAGCCAAGTGACGCGGACCACCGGGGAGCTGTTTTTT.

This rearrangement joins TRBV3-1 (or the pseudogene TRBV3-2) to TRBJ1-1; D gene ambiguous. The CDR3 spans 14 residues. V was clipped by 4 bases and J by 1 base, with 10 bases between them. The germline V gene has CDR1 LGHDT and CDR2 YNNKEL (reference sequence). The CDR3 bases are TGTGCCAGCAGCCCCAAATGGGGGAACACTGAAGCTTTCTTT. It yields the protein CASSPKWGNTEAFF.

The gene calls are TRBV11-2 and TRBJ1-4; D is unresolved. The CDR3 contains 13 residues. V dropped 5 bases and J dropped 8 bases, with 12 bases sitting between them. Germline V gene lookup returns CDR1 SGHAT and CDR2 FQNNGV. The CDR3 region is CASSHGRGEKLFF. In DNA form, the CDR3 reads TGTGCCAGCAGCCATGGGAGAGGAGAAAAACTGTTTTTT.

CDR3: CASSSGTSGSRGTQYF. The CDR3 DNA follows: TGTGCCAGCAGTTCCGGGACTAGCGGGAGCCGGGGGACGCAGTATTTT. The V gene is TRBV6-5, the J gene TRBJ2-3, with 14 bases lining up with TRBD2. J gave up 9 bases and V 4 bases, and 9 bases lay outside the gene matches. CDR3 length equals 16 residues. Germline CDR1 reads MNHEY; CDR2 reads SVGAGI.

The chain recombines TRBV19 with TRBJ1-4; 9 bases are a match to TRBD1. The length of the CDR3 is 15 residues. The ends lost 4 bases at V and 8 bases at J; junction bases unmatched: 8. Germline V gene lookup returns CDR1 LNHDA and CDR2 SQIVND (reference sequence). CDR3 in DNA: TGTGCCAGTAGTACCCTACAGGGGGCCGGAGAAAAACTGTTTTTT. Translating it yields CASSTLQGAGEKLFF.

This chain connects TRBV28 to TRBJ2-1; maybe TRBD1 (6 bases). V lost 10 bases to trimming and J lost 1 base, with 11 bases between them. Germline assignment: CDR1 MDHEN and CDR2 SYDVKM. The CDR3 covers 13 residues. CDR3 coding DNA: TGTGCCACCGAACAGGGTTCCTACAATGAGCAGTTCTTC. Amino acid sequence: CATEQGSYNEQFF. Full variable domain (remainder filled in from reference TRBV28 and TRBJ2-1): DVKVTQSSRYLVKRTGEKVFLECVQDMDHENMFWYRQDPGLGLRLIYFSYDVKMKEKGDIPEGYSVSREKKERFSLILESASTNQTSMYLCATEQGSYNEQFFGPGTRLTVL.

Only one count was recorded for this clone. V and J are TRBV6-6 and TRBJ1-1; the match to TRBD1 covers 7 bases. CDR1 is MNHNY and CDR2 is SVGAGI in the germline V gene (reference sequence). The CDR3 is 14 residues long. Trimming took 7 bases from V and 2 from J; bases not matched to a gene: 7. This CDR3 is CASIETGINTEAFF. DNA of the CDR3: TGTGCCAGCATCGAGACAGGGATTAACACTGAAGCTTTCTTT.

Turning to this clone: The same CDR3 also results from other DNA sequences found in this sample. V is TRBV18 and J is TRBJ1-1, with D unresolved. The V end lost 2 bases, the J end lost 7 bases, and 5 bases lay between the germline ends. This CDR3 contains 11 residues. Germline CDR1 is KGHSH and CDR2 is LQKENI. The CDR3 is CASSPAVEAFF. The CDR3 bases are TGTGCCAGCTCACCAGCAGTTGAAGCTTTCTTT. The full variable domain, its missing parts supplied by reference TRBV18 and TRBJ1-1, is NAGVMQNPRHLVRRRGQEARLRCSPMKGHSHVYWYRQLPEEGLKFMVYLQKENIIDESGMPKERFSAEFPKEGPSILRIQQVVRGDSAAYFCASSPAVEAFFGQGTRLTVV.

V is TRBV4-1 and J is TRBJ1-1; D is ambiguous. Germline assignment: CDR1 MGHRA and CDR2 YSYEKL. This CDR3 comprises 12 residues. V lost 1 base, J lost 7 bases, and 7 bases lay in between. CDR3 in amino acids: CASSQVGVEAFF. The CDR3 DNA sequence: TGCGCCAGCAGCCAAGTGGGAGTTGAAGCTTTCTTT.

This clone was found a few times. V usage is TRBV11-3 and J usage is TRBJ2-1, with 7 bases aligning to TRBD2. CDR3 length equals 16 residues. Germline values: CDR1 SGHNT, CDR2 YENEEA. V shed 1 base and J 2 bases; nucleotides not matched to a gene: 5. CDR3 in DNA: TGTGCCAGCAGCTTAGGAGCTAGCGGACCCTACAATGAGCAGTTCTTC. It codes for CASSLGASGPYNEQFF. The whole variable domain, remainder taken from reference TRBV11-3 and TRBJ2-1, is EAGVVQSPRYKIIEKKQPVAFWCNPISGHNTLYWYLQNLGQGPELLIRYENEEAVDDSQLPKDRFSAERLKGVDSTLKIQPAELGDSAVYLCASSLGASGPYNEQFFGPGTRLTVL.

The chain uses TRBV5-5 and TRBJ2-1; D perhaps matches TRBD2 (5 bases). Germline V gives CDR1 SGHKS, CDR2 YYEKEE (reference sequence). The CDR3 is made up of 15 amino acids. The germline V and J ends were trimmed by 0 bases and 3 bases, with 10 bases remaining between them. CDR3 region: CASSLGPGNYNEQFF. Written as DNA, the CDR3 is TGTGCCAGCAGCTTGGGGCCGGGGAACTACAATGAGCAGTTCTTC. The full variable domain, in which reference TRBV5-5 and TRBJ2-1 provide the parts outside the CDR3, is DAGVTQSPTHLIKTRGQQVTLRCSPISGHKSVSWYQQVLGQGPQFIFQYYEKEERGRGNFPDRFSARQFPNYSSELNVNALLLGDSALYLCASSLGPGNYNEQFFGPGTRLTVL.

V is TRBV7-3 and J is TRBJ2-7, with 13 bases aligning to TRBD2. The J segment lost 5 bases and the V segment lost 1 base, leaving 17 bases of the junction unmatched. The CDR3 runs to 20 residues. Germline V gives CDR1 SGHTA, CDR2 FQGTGA. In DNA, the CDR3 is TGTGCCAGCAGCTTAATGGAGCCGGGACTAGCGGGAAAGGGAACCCACGAGCAGTACTTC. Residues: CASSLMEPGLAGKGTHEQYF.

The V and J genes are TRBV9 and TRBJ2-1; perhaps TRBD2 as D (6 bases). Germline CDR1 and CDR2: SGDLS and YYNGEE. The CDR3 totals 14 residues. Trimming took off 4 bases at V and 4 bases at J, with 12 bases between the two ends. The CDR3 reads CASSPGGTYNEQFF. Here the CDR3 DNA reads TGTGCCAGCAGCCCCGGGGGAACTTACAATGAGCAGTTCTTC.

The V and J genes are TRBV6-5 and TRBJ1-2; 11 bases line up with TRBD1. After removal of 11 bases from V and 4 bases from J, the junction contained 12 bases not matched to a gene. There are 15 residues in the CDR3. Per the germline V gene, CDR1 is MNHEY and CDR2 is SVGAGI. The CDR3 region has the DNA TGTGCCGCCTCTTTGTCGGGACAGGGGGTCTATGGCTACACCTTC. This gives the protein CAASLSGQGVYGYTF.

The V gene is TRBV5-1, the J gene TRBJ2-7; tentative D call: TRBD1 (5 bases). V lost 0 bases and J 3 bases, leaving 10 bases between the germline ends. CDR1 SGHRS and CDR2 YFSETQ come from the germline V gene. This CDR3 contains 14 residues. Here the CDR3 reads CASSLEGRVYEQYF. As DNA, the CDR3 is TGCGCCAGCAGCTTGGAAGGCAGGGTCTACGAGCAGTACTTC.

The gene calls are TRBV19 and TRBJ1-1; tentative D call: TRBD1 (5 bases). The germline gives CDR1 LNHDA, CDR2 SQIVND (reference sequence). Trimming left V 0 bases short and J 5 bases short, with 10 bases between. The CDR3 loop spans 14 amino acids. CDR3 nucleotides: TGTGCCAGTAGTATAGAGCGGGGGAGGACTGAAGCTTTCTTT. It is translated as CASSIERGRTEAFF.